The T cell receptor beta chain described here comes from a study of naive and memory T cell subsets. Findings and caveats of the study: Especially in CD8 cells, naive repertoires contained a few larger clonotypes, possibly CD45RA-re-expressing memory cells.

With 5 bases clipped from V and 5 bases from J, the junction kept 13 bases outside the gene matches. Germline-derived CDR1 and CDR2 are SGHTA and FQGTGA. The CDR3 runs to 17 residues. Both TRBC1 and TRBC2 were covered by a beta constant-region primer of two equimolar oligonucleotides. Ligated cDNA was amplified by four rounds of PCR with nested alpha and beta constant-region primers and SP2. TCRdb passed the UMI-ligation and nested PCR reads through MiXCR, listing each CDR3 protein once. The data contain approximately 150,000 distinct CDR3 sequences, approximately 21% of them singletons. Only a few counts were recorded for this clonotype. The antigen is undetermined.

The sample consisted of naive CD8+ T cells from blood. The chain recombines TRBV7-3 with TRBJ2-1, with TRBD2 matching over 9 bases. This TCR was sampled from a human donor in good health. The chain's CDR3 is CASSTIGVGGRDNEQFF. In DNA form, the CDR3 reads TGTGCCAGCAGCACGATAGGGGTTGGCGGGAGGGACAATGAGCAGTTCTTC.